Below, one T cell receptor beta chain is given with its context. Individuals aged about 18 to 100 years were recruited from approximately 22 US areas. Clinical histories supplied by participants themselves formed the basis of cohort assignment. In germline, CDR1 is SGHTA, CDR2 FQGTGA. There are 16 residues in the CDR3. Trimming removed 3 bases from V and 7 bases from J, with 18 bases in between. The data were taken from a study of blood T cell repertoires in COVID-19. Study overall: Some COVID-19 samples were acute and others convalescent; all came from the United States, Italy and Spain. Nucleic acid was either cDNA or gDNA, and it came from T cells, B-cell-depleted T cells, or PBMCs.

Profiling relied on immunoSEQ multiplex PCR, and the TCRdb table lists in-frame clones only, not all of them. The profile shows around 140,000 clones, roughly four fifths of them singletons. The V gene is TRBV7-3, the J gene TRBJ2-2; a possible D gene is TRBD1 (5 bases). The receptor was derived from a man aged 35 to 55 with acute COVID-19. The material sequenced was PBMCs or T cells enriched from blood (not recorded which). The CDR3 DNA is TGTGCCAGCAGCTTGGTGGGGCCCACCATGGGCGGGGAGCTGTTTTTT. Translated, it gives CASSLVGPTMGGELFF.